The 3 T cell receptor beta chains below all came from one sample that was sequenced in a study of blood T cell repertoires in COVID-19. Using immunoSEQ multiplex PCR, the repertoire was profiled, and TCRdb retains in-frame clones only, with some absent. This sample carries over 80,000 clones, roughly 80% of them seen once, and the ten largest clones take around a tenth. Material: peripheral blood. The source of these receptors is a woman in her sixties or seventies with acute or convalescent COVID-19.

The chain links TRBV7-8 to TRBJ2-2; 11 nucleotides match TRBD2. Germline V gene lookup returns CDR1 SGHVS and CDR2 FQNEAQ. Losses at the gene ends were 3 bases for V and 1 base for J; bases not matched to a gene: 4. The CDR3 runs 17 residues. As DNA, the CDR3 is TGTGCCAGCAGCTTGGGACTAGCGGAGATGAACACCGGGGAGCTGTTTTTT. Protein: CASSLGLAEMNTGELFF.

In nucleotides, the CDR3 is TGTGCCAGCAGCGTAAGTGGACAGGGGGGCAATGAGCAGTTCTTC. It codes for CASSVSGQGGNEQFF. This chain connects TRBV9 to TRBJ2-1; 10 nucleotides agree with TRBD1. The CDR3 consists of 15 residues. Germline values: CDR1 SGDLS, CDR2 YYNGEE. Trimming removed 1 base from V and 6 bases from J; junction bases left unmatched: 4.

This chain connects TRBV9 to TRBJ2-2; TRBD2 agrees at 9 bases. Trimming at V came to 3 bases and at J to 5 bases, leaving 5 bases not matched to a gene. The length of the CDR3 is 15 residues. Per germline, CDR1 SGDLS and CDR2 YYNGEE. CDR3 coding DNA: TGTGCCAGCAGCGGGGGACTAGCAGTGACCGGGGAGCTGTTTTTT. Translation: CASSGGLAVTGELFF.